The 30 T cell receptor beta chains in this list originate from one sample, sequenced in a study of cytomegalovirus exposure and HLA in healthy donors (dated by TCRdb to about 2017). Library generation was performed with the immunoSEQ multiplex PCR assay. The multiplex PCR relied on a mix of 60 forward primers for TCR Vbeta segments and 13 reverse primers for TCR Jbeta segments. TCRdb retrieved this table from immuneACCESS and kept in-frame rearrangements only. Not all clones are present; in checked studies, unresolved V genes account for under half, and no reason is known for the remainder. The sample table records 95,000 to 150,000 clones. Around 4% of the sample rests with the top ten. Sequencing was carried out using PBMCs. These receptors were collected from a young man in good health and CMV-seronegative.

The rearrangement links TRBV19 to TRBJ2-3; 8 bases agree with TRBD2. Trimming took 3 bases from V and 0 from J; bases not matched to a gene: 5. The CDR3 is 16 residues long. Germline V CDR1 and CDR2: LNHDA, SQIVND (reference sequence). CDR3 amino acids: CASSIGLAPSTDTQYF. The DNA of the CDR3 is TGTGCCAGTAGTATTGGACTAGCTCCTAGCACAGATACGCAGTATTTT.

The rearrangement uses TRBV9 and TRBJ2-1; 13 bases map to TRBD2. Looked up from germline, CDR1 is SGDLS and CDR2 is YYNGEE. The length of the CDR3 is 15 residues. Trimming cost V 4 bases and J 7 bases; bases outside gene matches: 5. The CDR3 DNA follows: TGTGCCAGCAGCAAAAGACTAGCGGGGGGAAATGAGCAGTTCTTC. Translated: CASSKRLAGGNEQFF.

The genes are TRBV19 and TRBJ2-4; no definite D call. CDR1 is LNHDA, CDR2 SQIVND, per germline (reference sequence). This CDR3 has 16 residues. With 1 base removed from V and 6 bases from J, the gap between germline ends came to 16 bases. CDR3 residues: CASSIGEGLGGNIQYF. DNA of the CDR3: TGTGCCAGTAGTATAGGTGAAGGATTAGGCGGAAACATTCAGTACTTC.

This chain uses TRBV7-3 with TRBJ1-1; tentative D call: TRBD1 (6 bases). From germline, CDR1 is SGHTA and CDR2 FQGTGA. The CDR3 loop spans 15 amino acids. With 0 bases removed from V and 1 base from J, the gap between germline ends came to 9 bases. CDR3 region: CASSLTIGGNTEAFF. The CDR3 DNA reads as TGTGCCAGCAGCTTAACTATAGGGGGGAACACTGAAGCTTTCTTT.

The gene calls are TRBV9 and TRBJ2-5; D is possibly TRBD2 (6 bases). Germline V CDR1 and CDR2: SGDLS, YYNGEE. Between the trimmed V and J ends, which lost 0 bases and 2 bases, there was a span of 11 bases. The CDR3 is 15 residues long. The CDR3 coding sequence is TGTGCCAGCAGCGTAGCTGGGGGGAGGCAAGAGACCCAGTACTTC. It specifies CASSVAGGRQETQYF. Full variable domain (outside the CDR3, taken from reference TRBV9 and TRBJ2-5): DSGVTQTPKHLITATGQRVTLRCSPRSGDLSVYWYQQSLDQGLQFLIQYYNGEERAKGNILERFSAQQFPDLHSELNLSSLELGDSALYFCASSVAGGRQETQYFGPGTRLLVL.

The chain is built from TRBV5-1 and TRBJ1-2; tentative D call: TRBD1 (5 bases). The CDR3 has 13 amino acids. Germline CDR1 reads SGHRS; CDR2 reads YFSETQ. V lost 4 bases and J lost 1, with 8 bases in between. The CDR3 region has the DNA TGCGCCAGCAGCCGACAGAATAACTATGGCTACACCTTC. This translates into CASSRQNNYGYTF.

This sequence joins TRBV6-4 and TRBJ2-1; maybe TRBD2 (6 bases). The CDR3 runs 16 residues. V was cut by 4 bases and J by 0 bases, with 13 bases left in between. Germline assignment: CDR1 MRHNA and CDR2 SNTAGT. Here the CDR3 reads CASSGWRTISYNEQFF. CDR3 sequence (DNA): TGTGCCAGCAGTGGTTGGCGGACTATCTCCTACAATGAGCAGTTCTTC.

The chain links TRBV18 to TRBJ1-5; 7 nucleotides align to TRBD1. The germline CDR1 and CDR2 sequences are KGHSH and LQKENI. V lost 2 bases, J lost 5 bases, and 3 bases stayed unmatched. The CDR3 runs 14 residues. The CDR3 bases are TGTGCCAGCTCACCAGTAGGGGGCGATCAGCCCCAGCATTTT. This encodes CASSPVGGDQPQHF.

J is TRBJ2-4 and V is TRBV10-2; 11 bases line up with TRBD2. The V gene end was trimmed by 3 bases and the J gene end by 1 base; junction bases not matched to a gene: 8. The CDR3 is 18 amino acids. The V gene's germline CDR1 is WSHSY and CDR2 SAAADI. The CDR3 nucleotides are TGCGCCAGCAGTGAAGGTAGCGGGAGGGCCCGGGCCAAAAACATTCAGTACTTC. This gives the protein CASSEGSGRARAKNIQYF.

This chain uses TRBV5-1 with TRBJ1-1; 8 nucleotides line up with TRBD1. The J segment lost 0 bases and the V segment lost 6 bases, leaving 13 bases of the junction unmatched. The germline gives CDR1 SGHRS, CDR2 YFSETQ. The CDR3 contains 17 residues. This CDR3 reads CASIASNKQGVNTEAFF. The CDR3 coding sequence is TGCGCCAGCATCGCTAGTAATAAACAGGGGGTGAACACTGAAGCTTTCTTT.

The rearrangement joins TRBV9 to TRBJ2-3, with 11 bases matching TRBD2. CDR1 SGDLS and CDR2 YYNGEE come from the germline V gene. Losses at the gene ends were 3 bases for V and 3 bases for J; bases not matched to a gene: 15. The CDR3 consists of 19 residues. The CDR3 spells CASSGPGTSGPGGTDTQYF. The DNA for the CDR3 is TGTGCCAGCAGCGGACCCGGGACTAGCGGCCCCGGAGGTACAGATACGCAGTATTTT.

This CDR3 is CASSYPGTSGRNEQFF. The CDR3 DNA reads as TGTGCCAGCAGTTACCCCGGGACTAGCGGGAGAAATGAGCAGTTCTTC. The rearrangement joins TRBV6-5 to TRBJ2-1; 14 nucleotides align to TRBD2. The CDR3 is 16 residues long. Germline lookup yields CDR1 MNHEY and CDR2 SVGAGI. The V and J ends lost 2 bases and 7 bases, in that order; junction bases with no gene match: 4.

The chain combines TRBV29-1 with TRBJ2-1; TRBD2 matches 7 bases. Unmatched junction bases numbered 8, after V lost 7 bases and J lost 8 bases. CDR1 and CDR2 from the germline V gene are SQVTM and ANQGSEA. The CDR3 runs to 12 residues. The CDR3 reads CSGTSSGHEQFF. In DNA form, the CDR3 reads TGCAGCGGGACCTCTAGCGGCCATGAGCAGTTCTTC.

The genes are TRBV10-1 and TRBJ1-1; 8 nucleotides line up with TRBD1. In germline, CDR1 is WNHNN, CDR2 SYGVQD (reference sequence). CDR3 length: 14 amino acids. V was clipped by 7 bases and J by 1 base; unmatched bases: 5. CDR3 sequence: CASNHRGGNTEAFF. The CDR3 region has the DNA TGCGCCAGCAACCACAGGGGGGGGAACACTGAAGCTTTCTTT.

The chain joins TRBV9 to TRBJ2-1; perhaps TRBD2 as D (6 bases). V lost 5 bases to trimming and J lost 0 bases, with 12 bases between them. The CDR3 sequence is 15 residues long. Germline CDR1 reads SGDLS; CDR2 reads YYNGEE. In DNA, the CDR3 is TGTGCCAGCAGAGCTCCCGGGAGCTCCTACAATGAGCAGTTCTTC. As protein: CASRAPGSSYNEQFF.

For the CDR3, the DNA is TGTGCCAGCTCCCGCTCACGGGGCTACAATGAGCAGTTCTTC. This gives the protein CASSRSRGYNEQFF. V gene TRBV18 combines with J gene TRBJ2-1, with D tentatively TRBD2 (5 bases). This CDR3 region has 14 residues. The V and J ends lost 6 bases and 3 bases respectively, with 12 bases between them. Germline-derived CDR1 and CDR2 are KGHSH and LQKENI.

A remark on this clone: Distinct nucleotide sequences in the sample also encode this CDR3. The CDR3 DNA reads TGTGCCAGCAGACCCGGGACAGGAGGTCGAGAGACCCAGTACTTC. This codes for CASRPGTGGRETQYF. The chain joins TRBV6-6 to TRBJ2-5, with TRBD1 matching 8 bases. Germline-derived CDR1 and CDR2 are MNHNY and SVGAGI (reference sequence). The CDR3 totals 15 residues. With 6 bases clipped from V and 4 bases from J, the junction kept 10 bases outside the gene matches.

This chain links TRBV6-1 with TRBJ2-7; weak D call: TRBD1 (6 bases). CDR3 length: 14 amino acids. Per the germline V gene, CDR1 is MNHNS and CDR2 is SASEGT. V was shortened by 7 bases and J by 4 bases, with 17 bases between the two germline ends. The CDR3 sequence is CASTEQGLSYEQYF. The DNA for the CDR3 is TGTGCCAGCACCGAACAGGGTTTGTCATACGAGCAGTACTTC.

CDR3 coding DNA: TGTGCCAGCAGCTCGTACAGGGATGGCTACACCTTC. Amino acids: CASSSYRDGYTF. The J gene is TRBJ1-2, the V gene TRBV5-6, with D tentatively TRBD1 (6 bases). The CDR3 length is 12 residues. Germline CDR1 is SGHDT and CDR2 is YYEEEE. Deletions cut 3 bases from V and 6 bases from J, with 9 bases between.

J is TRBJ1-1 and V is TRBV2; the D gene is possibly TRBD1 (6 bases). Trimming stripped 7 bases from V and 6 bases from J, with 9 bases between. CDR1 SNHLY and CDR2 FYNNEI come from the germline V gene. CDR3 length: 11 residues. As DNA, the CDR3 is TGTGCCAGCATGGGGGGGCCTGAAGCTTTCTTT. It translates to CASMGGPEAFF.

This sequence joins TRBV7-9 and TRBJ1-1; 8 bases are shared with TRBD1. The CDR3 contains 13 residues. The trim removed 6 bases at V and 5 bases at J, leaving 5 bases unmatched. Germline CDR1 and CDR2: SEHNR and FQNEAQ (reference sequence). The CDR3 sequence is CASRDREFTEAFF. The CDR3 nucleotides read TGTGCCAGCAGGGACAGGGAGTTTACTGAAGCTTTCTTT.

The chain recombines TRBV15 with TRBJ1-4; D is ambiguous. Germline values: CDR1 LNHNV, CDR2 YYDKDF (reference sequence). The CDR3 has 15 amino acids. Trimming removed 0 bases from V and 6 bases from J, with 11 bases in between. The CDR3 sequence is CATSRDGQNYEKLFF. The CDR3 bases are TGTGCCACCAGCAGAGATGGGCAGAATTATGAAAAACTGTTTTTT.

The chain combines TRBV4-2 with TRBJ1-3; maybe TRBD1 (6 bases). The CDR3 loop spans 17 amino acids. Trimming removed 1 base at V and 2 bases at J, with 15 bases between. The germline CDR1 and CDR2 sequences are LGHNA and YNFKEQ. CDR3 coding DNA: TGTGCCAGCAGCCAAGTGGGTCTGGGGGCGCCTGGAAACACCATATATTTT. The encoded protein is CASSQVGLGAPGNTIYF.

V usage is TRBV2 and J usage is TRBJ2-1; 11 bases fit TRBD2. The CDR3 covers 14 residues. Trimming took 7 bases from V and 7 from J; bases not matched to a gene: 6. Germline V gene lookup returns CDR1 SNHLY and CDR2 FYNNEI. CDR3 coding DNA: TGTGCCAGCAACGGACTAGCGGGCTATAATGAGCAGTTCTTC. This translates into CASNGLAGYNEQFF.

The chain joins TRBV19 to TRBJ2-3; D might be TRBD1 (6 bases). The length of the CDR3 is 16 residues. CDR1 and CDR2 (germline): LNHDA, SQIVND (reference sequence). The germline V and J ends were trimmed by 10 bases and 0 bases, with 20 bases remaining between them. CDR3 residues: CATTRNRVRSTDTQYF. The CDR3 nucleotides are TGTGCCACCACACGAAACAGGGTTCGGAGCACAGATACGCAGTATTTT.

J is TRBJ2-7 and V is TRBV28, with TRBD2 matching 10 bases. CDR3 size: 15 residues. Trimming removed 6 bases from V and 4 bases from J; junction bases left unmatched: 9. The V gene's germline CDR1 is MDHEN and CDR2 SYDVKM. The DNA for the CDR3 is TGTGCCAGCAGCCCATTAGCGGGAGGAAGGTACGAGCAGTACTTC. It specifies CASSPLAGGRYEQYF.

The V gene is TRBV11-2, the J gene TRBJ1-2, with 7 bases matching TRBD1. The CDR3 spans 13 residues. CDR1 and CDR2 (germline): SGHAT, FQNNGV. V gave up 5 bases and J gave up 8 bases; unmatched junction bases: 8. CDR3 DNA: TGTGCCAGCAGCCCTGACAGGGCTCTGGGCTACACCTTC. This sequence encodes CASSPDRALGYTF.

The chain couples TRBV6-6 to TRBJ2-1; no clear D gene. Trimming shortened V by 7 bases and J by 6 bases, and 16 bases separated the two germline ends. The CDR3 runs 14 residues. The germline CDR1 and CDR2 sequences are MNHNY and SVGAGI (reference sequence). The CDR3 DNA is TGTGCCAGCACCTTTCCCGGCAGGATCAATGAGCAGTTCTTC. Translating it yields CASTFPGRINEQFF.

The chain carries TRBV6-5 and TRBJ1-6, with D possibly matching TRBD1 (6 bases). The CDR3 runs 13 residues. Trimming stripped 10 bases from V and 5 bases from J, with 12 bases between. Per the germline V gene, CDR1 is MNHEY and CDR2 is SVGAGI. CDR3 in DNA: TGTGCCACCAGGACAGTCCATAATTCACCCCTCCACTTT. It translates to CATRTVHNSPLHF.

This chain links TRBV6-1 with TRBJ2-3, with D maybe TRBD2 (5 bases). This CDR3 contains 15 residues. Germline V lookup: CDR1 MNHNS, CDR2 SASEGT. V was cut by 7 bases and J by 4 bases, with 18 bases left in between. CDR3 coding DNA: TGTGCCAGCATCTTTAGCGTAAACGCGGCAGATACGCAGTATTTT. Translation gives CASIFSVNAADTQYF.